This entry lists 3 T cell receptor beta chains sequenced from one sample in a study of cytomegalovirus exposure and HLA in healthy donors. This PCR relied on a set of 60 Vbeta primers and 13 Jbeta primers. Sequencing was performed with immunoSEQ multiplex PCR; in TCRdb, only in-frame clones are kept and a portion is missing. The table has approximately 82,000 clones, 9.5% to 13% seen once; the top ten hold roughly a quarter. Source material: PBMCs. These receptors were collected from a man aged 55 to 69 in good health and CMV-seropositive.

This clone was seen a few times. This chain links TRBV19 with TRBJ2-7; tentative D call: TRBD2 (7 bases). The V gene lost 5 bases and the J gene lost 3 bases, with 14 bases spanning the gap. The V gene's germline CDR1 is LNHDA and CDR2 SQIVND (reference sequence). This CDR3 comprises 14 residues. CDR3 loop: CASSHGGLGYEQYF. The CDR3 DNA is TGTGCCAGTAGTCACGGGGGGCTTGGCTACGAGCAGTACTTC.

This clone was detected only a few times. The rearrangement uses TRBV28 and TRBJ1-5; D may be TRBD1 (6 bases). Germline CDR1 MDHEN, CDR2 SYDVKM. V lost 4 bases to trimming and J lost 6 bases, with 16 bases between them. The CDR3 extends over 15 amino acids. The CDR3 sequence: CASSSPGGAGQPQHF. The CDR3 DNA is TGTGCCAGCAGTTCCCCGGGGGGGGCCGGTCAGCCCCAGCATTTT.

This chain uses TRBV19 with TRBJ2-7; 7 bases agree with TRBD2. Trimming removed 6 bases from V and 2 bases from J; junction bases left unmatched: 4. The CDR3 is 13 residues long. The germline gives CDR1 LNHDA, CDR2 SQIVND (reference sequence). DNA of the CDR3: TGTGCCAGTAGCCCTAGCGGACCCTACGAGCAGTACTTC. This codes for CASSPSGPYEQYF.